The following is a T cell receptor (beta chain) sequence with its context. Its antigen is unknown. This sample was taken from a study of T-cell memory formation after mild COVID-19. Study-level information: Across donors, TCR clusters were largely donor specific. Study-level findings and limits: Day 15 to 85 contractors were CD4/CD8 balanced; later expanders leaned CD4+.

Germline V gene sequence: CDR1 SGHRS, CDR2 YFSETQ. This CDR3 spans 13 amino acids. The V end lost 2 bases, the J end lost 8 bases, and 13 bases lay between the germline ends. MiXCR, run by TCRdb on the 5' RACE reads, gives a single entry per CDR3 protein. The table shows under 250,000 distinct CDR3 sequences, with roughly 10% occurring only once. This sequence originates from a man between 18 and 29 years old who had mild COVID-19 (a few samples of this study predate the infection). Cell type and time point are not known. Sequenced: PBMCs or a T cell subset sorted from them (not recorded which). The genes are TRBV5-1 and TRBJ1-2; a weak D match, TRBD1 (6 bases). This CDR3 is CASSFPDRPGYTF. CDR3 DNA: TGCGCCAGCAGCTTTCCCGACAGGCCAGGCTACACCTTC.